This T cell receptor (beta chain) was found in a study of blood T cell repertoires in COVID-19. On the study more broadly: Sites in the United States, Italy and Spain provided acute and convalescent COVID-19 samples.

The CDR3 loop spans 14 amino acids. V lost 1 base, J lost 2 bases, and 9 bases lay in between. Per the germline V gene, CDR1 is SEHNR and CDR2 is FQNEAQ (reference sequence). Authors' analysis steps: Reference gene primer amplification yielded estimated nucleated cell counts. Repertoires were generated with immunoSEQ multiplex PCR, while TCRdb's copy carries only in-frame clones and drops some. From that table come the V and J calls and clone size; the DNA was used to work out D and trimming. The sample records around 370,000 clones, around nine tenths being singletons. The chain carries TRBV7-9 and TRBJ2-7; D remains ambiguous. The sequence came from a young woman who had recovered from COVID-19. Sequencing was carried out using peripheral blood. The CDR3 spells CASSLGLAPYEQYV. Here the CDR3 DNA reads TGTGCCAGCAGCTTAGGATTAGCACCCTACGAGCAGTACGTC.